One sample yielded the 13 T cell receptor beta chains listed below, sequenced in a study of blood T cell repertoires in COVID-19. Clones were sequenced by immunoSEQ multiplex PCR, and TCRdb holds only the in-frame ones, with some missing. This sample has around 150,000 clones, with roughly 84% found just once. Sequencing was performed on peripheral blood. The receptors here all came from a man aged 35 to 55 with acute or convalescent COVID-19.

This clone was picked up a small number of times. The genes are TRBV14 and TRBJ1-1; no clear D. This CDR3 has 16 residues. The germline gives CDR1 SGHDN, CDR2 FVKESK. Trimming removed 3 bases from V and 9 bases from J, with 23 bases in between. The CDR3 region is CASSQGRTGQKLKAFF. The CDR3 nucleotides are TGTGCCAGCAGCCAGGGTCGGACTGGGCAGAAACTTAAAGCTTTCTTT.

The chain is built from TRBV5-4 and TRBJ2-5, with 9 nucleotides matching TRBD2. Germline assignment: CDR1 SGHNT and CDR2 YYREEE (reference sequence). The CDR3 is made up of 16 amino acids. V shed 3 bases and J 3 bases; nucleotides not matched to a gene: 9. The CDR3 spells CASSSRAVAGEETQYF. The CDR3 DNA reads TGTGCCAGCAGCTCCAGGGCGGTAGCGGGGGAAGAGACCCAGTACTTC.

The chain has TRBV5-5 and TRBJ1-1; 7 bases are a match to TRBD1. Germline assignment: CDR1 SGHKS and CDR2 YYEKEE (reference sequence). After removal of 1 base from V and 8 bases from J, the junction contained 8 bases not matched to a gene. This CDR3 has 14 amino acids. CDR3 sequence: CASSLIPGQREAFF. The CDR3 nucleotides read TGTGCCAGCAGCTTGATACCGGGACAGAGGGAAGCTTTCTTT.

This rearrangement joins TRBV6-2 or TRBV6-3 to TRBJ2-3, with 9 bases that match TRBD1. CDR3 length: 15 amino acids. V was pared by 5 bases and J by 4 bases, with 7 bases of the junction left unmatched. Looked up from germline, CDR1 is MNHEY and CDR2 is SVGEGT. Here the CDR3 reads CASSDRGQGSDTQYF. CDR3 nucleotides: TGTGCCAGCAGTGACCGGGGACAGGGATCAGATACGCAGTATTTT.

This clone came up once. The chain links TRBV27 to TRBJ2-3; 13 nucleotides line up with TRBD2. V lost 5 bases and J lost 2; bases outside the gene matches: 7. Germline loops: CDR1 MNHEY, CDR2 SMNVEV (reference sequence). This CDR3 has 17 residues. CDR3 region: CASSAGLAGSPTDTQYF. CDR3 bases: TGTGCCAGCAGTGCGGGACTAGCGGGGAGTCCCACAGATACGCAGTATTTT.

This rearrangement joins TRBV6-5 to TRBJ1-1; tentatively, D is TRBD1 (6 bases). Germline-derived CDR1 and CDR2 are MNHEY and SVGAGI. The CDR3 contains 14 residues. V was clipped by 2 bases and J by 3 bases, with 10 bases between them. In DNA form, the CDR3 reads TGTGCCAGCAGTTACCGGCCAGGGGACACTGAAGCTTTCTTT. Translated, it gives CASSYRPGDTEAFF.

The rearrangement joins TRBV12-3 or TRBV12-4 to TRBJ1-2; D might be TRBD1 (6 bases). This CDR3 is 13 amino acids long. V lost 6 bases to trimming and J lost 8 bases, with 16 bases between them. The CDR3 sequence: CASSLQGLKGYTF. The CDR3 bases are TGTGCCAGCAGCCTGCAGGGGCTAAAGGGCTACACCTTC.

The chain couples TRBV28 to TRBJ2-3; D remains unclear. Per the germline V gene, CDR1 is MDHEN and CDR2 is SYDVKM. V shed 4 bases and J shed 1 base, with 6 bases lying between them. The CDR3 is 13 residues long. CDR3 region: CASSSIRTDTQYF. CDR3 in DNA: TGTGCCAGCAGTTCCATCCGCACAGATACGCAGTATTTT.

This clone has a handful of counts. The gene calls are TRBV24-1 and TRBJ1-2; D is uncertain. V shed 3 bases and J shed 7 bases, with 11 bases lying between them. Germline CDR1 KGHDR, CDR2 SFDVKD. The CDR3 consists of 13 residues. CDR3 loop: CATSDTFGSGYTF. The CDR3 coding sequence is TGTGCCACCAGTGATACTTTCGGGAGTGGCTACACCTTC.

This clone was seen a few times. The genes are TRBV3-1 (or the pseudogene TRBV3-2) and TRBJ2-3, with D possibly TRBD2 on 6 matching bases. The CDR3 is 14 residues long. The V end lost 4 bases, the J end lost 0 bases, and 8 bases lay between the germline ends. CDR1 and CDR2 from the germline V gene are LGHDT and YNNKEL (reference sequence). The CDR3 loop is CASSLGTSTDTQYF. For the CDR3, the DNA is TGTGCCAGCAGCCTCGGGACTAGCACAGATACGCAGTATTTT.

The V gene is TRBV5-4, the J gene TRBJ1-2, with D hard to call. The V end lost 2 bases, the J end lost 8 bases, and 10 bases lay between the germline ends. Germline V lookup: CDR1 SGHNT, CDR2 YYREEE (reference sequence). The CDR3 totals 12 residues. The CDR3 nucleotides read TGTGCCAGCAGCTTCGGACCGGGGGGCTACACCTTC. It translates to CASSFGPGGYTF.

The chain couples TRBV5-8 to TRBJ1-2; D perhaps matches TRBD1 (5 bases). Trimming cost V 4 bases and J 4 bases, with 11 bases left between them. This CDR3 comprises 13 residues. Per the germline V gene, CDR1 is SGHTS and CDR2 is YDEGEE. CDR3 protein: CASSLPGVYGYTF. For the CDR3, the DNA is TGTGCCAGCAGCCTTCCGGGGGTCTATGGCTACACCTTC.

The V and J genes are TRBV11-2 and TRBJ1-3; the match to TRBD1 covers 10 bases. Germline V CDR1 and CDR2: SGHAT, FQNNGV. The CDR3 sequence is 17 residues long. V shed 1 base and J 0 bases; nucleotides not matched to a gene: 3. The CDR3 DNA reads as TGTGCCAGCAGCTTAGGACAGGGGGCCCTCTCTGGAAACACCATATATTTT. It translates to CASSLGQGALSGNTIYF.